Each of the 24 T cell receptor beta chains below was sequenced from the same sample in a study of radiation and T cells in renal cell carcinoma. This sample's time point: blood 2 weeks post-SBRT. Treatment given: 15 Gy SBRT to primary tumor, nephrectomy 4 weeks later. The table came from immunoSEQ multiplex PCR; TCRdb's copy has only in-frame clones and leaves some out. Here the sample spans 100,000 to 150,000 clones, 81% being singletons. The sample consisted of blood, taken from a patient whose treatment included radiotherapy and nephrectomy. Source of these receptors: a man aged 50 to 60 with renal cell carcinoma.

J is TRBJ2-1 and V is TRBV9; the D gene is possibly TRBD2 (5 bases). This CDR3 is built from 15 residues. Trimming pared 1 base from V and 1 base from J, leaving 9 bases between. Germline V gives CDR1 SGDLS, CDR2 YYNGEE. The CDR3 bases are TGTGCCAGCAGCGTATCGACGGGATCCTACAATGAGCAGTTCTTC. Its translation: CASSVSTGSYNEQFF.

V and J are TRBV11-3 and TRBJ1-3; D is uncertain. Trimming took off 2 bases at V and 4 bases at J, with 12 bases between the two ends. The CDR3 has 15 amino acids. Germline values: CDR1 SGHNT, CDR2 YENEEA. The CDR3 nucleotides are TGTGCCAGCAGCTTATCAGGACCCCCGGGAAACACCATATATTTT. The encoded protein is CASSLSGPPGNTIYF.

The chain employs TRBV5-1 and TRBJ2-1, with D unclear. V was pared by 0 bases and J by 0 bases, with 13 bases between. There are 17 residues in the CDR3. Germline values: CDR1 SGHRS, CDR2 YFSETQ. The CDR3 nucleotides are TGCGCCAGCAGCTTGGGTGGGAACGACCTCTCCTACAATGAGCAGTTCTTC. Translation gives CASSLGGNDLSYNEQFF.

The CDR3 DNA follows: TGTGCCAGCAGCCGAGATAAGTCTAGCGGGACGGCAGATACGCAGTATTTT. Translating it yields CASSRDKSSGTADTQYF. V usage is TRBV4-2 and J usage is TRBJ2-3; 9 bases match TRBD2. The trim removed 4 bases at V and 4 bases at J, leaving 12 bases unmatched. The length of the CDR3 is 17 residues. Germline V gene data show CDR1 as LGHNA and CDR2 as YNFKEQ.

With respect to this clone: This likely came from a read error, as a far larger clone is one base away. This chain joins TRBV7-9 and TRBJ1-1, with 7 bases aligning to TRBD1. CDR3 length equals 13 residues. The V segment lost 4 bases and the J segment 4 bases; nucleotides outside the gene matches: 3. The germline V gene encodes CDR1 SEHNR and CDR2 FQNEAQ (reference sequence). The CDR3 is CASSSQGTTEAFF. CDR3 nucleotides: TGTGCCAGCAGCTCACAGGGGACCACTGAAGCTTTCTTT.

This sequence joins TRBV6-4 and TRBJ2-6; tentatively, D is TRBD1 (5 bases). Trimming pared 2 bases from V and 0 bases from J, leaving 11 bases between. CDR1 and CDR2 (germline): MRHNA, SNTAGT. The CDR3 extends over 17 amino acids. As DNA, the CDR3 is TGTGCCAGCAGTGACGGGATTAGGGGCTCTGGGGCCAACGTCCTGACTTTC. This translates into CASSDGIRGSGANVLTF.

CDR3 nucleotides: TGCGCCAGCAGCTTGGGACAGAAACTAGCTAACTATGGCTACACCTTC. Its protein product is CASSLGQKLANYGYTF. The rearrangement uses TRBV5-1 and TRBJ1-2; D perhaps matches TRBD1 (5 bases). The CDR3 consists of 16 residues. Germline CDR1 reads SGHRS; CDR2 reads YFSETQ. Trimming pared 0 bases from V and 0 bases from J, leaving 12 bases between.

This chain joins TRBV13 and TRBJ1-1, with 8 bases that match TRBD1. The trim removed 0 bases at V and 4 bases at J, leaving 4 bases unmatched. The CDR3 loop spans 15 amino acids. CDR1 PRHDT and CDR2 FYEKMQ come from the germline V gene (reference sequence). CDR3 nucleotide sequence: TGTGCCAGCAGCTTAGGCCAGGGGGCAAGCACTGAAGCTTTCTTT. This gives the protein CASSLGQGASTEAFF.

The rearrangement joins TRBV10-1 to TRBJ2-1, with 11 nucleotides matching TRBD2. This CDR3 region has 15 residues. CDR1 and CDR2 from the germline V gene are WNHNN and SYGVQD (reference sequence). The V and J ends lost 6 bases and 8 bases, in that order; junction bases with no gene match: 9. Here the CDR3 DNA reads TGCGCCAGCAGCTCTGGACTAGCGGGTGTAGATGAGCAGTTCTTC. This encodes CASSSGLAGVDEQFF.

The chain links TRBV25-1 to TRBJ1-2, with D uncertain. Germline V gives CDR1 MGHDK, CDR2 SYGVNS. V lost 1 base and J 6 bases, leaving 12 bases between the germline ends. The CDR3 has 14 residues. The CDR3 here is CASSEWSGTHGYTF. CDR3 nucleotides: TGTGCCAGCAGTGAATGGAGTGGCACCCATGGCTACACCTTC.

This clone has only one observation. The V and J genes are TRBV5-1 and TRBJ1-1, with D unresolved. Germline CDR1 reads SGHRS; CDR2 reads YFSETQ. V was pared by 1 base and J by 0 bases, with 4 bases between. The CDR3 covers 13 residues. CDR3 nucleotide sequence: TGCGCCAGCAGCTTGTATATGAACACTGAAGCTTTCTTT. It specifies CASSLYMNTEAFF.

This clone has a handful of counts. The chain has TRBV7-3 and TRBJ1-1; D possibly corresponds to TRBD1 (5 bases). Germline V gives CDR1 SGHTA, CDR2 FQGTGA. V was trimmed by 5 bases and J by 3 bases, leaving 10 bases between them. The CDR3 length is 13 residues. This chain's CDR3 is CASSRGTDTEAFF. For the CDR3, the DNA is TGTGCCAGCAGCAGAGGGACCGACACTGAAGCTTTCTTT.

The table lists this clone with a count of one. The chain couples TRBV6-5 to TRBJ2-2; a possible D gene is TRBD1 (5 bases). There are 14 residues in the CDR3. V lost 2 bases and J 3 bases, leaving 7 bases between the germline ends. Germline CDR1 and CDR2: MNHEY and SVGAGI. The CDR3 sequence is CASSYDRDTGELFF. The CDR3 coding sequence is TGTGCCAGCAGTTACGACAGAGACACCGGGGAGCTGTTTTTT.

V is TRBV18 and J is TRBJ1-2, with D maybe TRBD1 (6 bases). The length of the CDR3 is 20 residues. With 4 bases removed from V and 5 bases from J, the gap between germline ends came to 32 bases. Germline loops: CDR1 KGHSH, CDR2 LQKENI. The CDR3 is CASSQNTRGGQAFGKYGYTF. The CDR3 nucleotides read TGTGCCAGCTCACAAAACACCCGTGGGGGGCAGGCTTTCGGGAAATATGGCTACACCTTC.

Comments on this clone: Different DNA sequences within this sample yield the same CDR3. V gene TRBV20-1 combines with J gene TRBJ2-7; D is unclear. The CDR3 is made up of 11 amino acids. V was shortened by 2 bases and J by 3 bases, with 5 bases between the two germline ends. Germline CDR1 reads DFQATT; CDR2 reads SNEGSKA (reference sequence). As DNA, the CDR3 is TGCAGTGCTAGACCCGTCTACGAGCAGTACTTC. This sequence encodes CSARPVYEQYF.

This chain joins TRBV2 and TRBJ2-3, with 7 nucleotides matching TRBD2. V shed 6 bases, J shed 0 bases, and the junction held 15 bases outside the gene matches. The CDR3 is made up of 18 amino acids. Germline assignment: CDR1 SNHLY and CDR2 FYNNEI. The CDR3 DNA reads as TGTGCCAGCAGCCACCCGGAACTAGCGCAAAAGAGCACAGATACGCAGTATTTT. Residues: CASSHPELAQKSTDTQYF.

V and J are TRBV19 and TRBJ1-2; D gene ambiguous. Between the trimmed V and J ends, which lost 8 bases and 0 bases, there was a span of 7 bases. The V gene's germline CDR1 is LNHDA and CDR2 SQIVND (reference sequence). The CDR3 consists of 12 residues. CDR3 region: CASSGTNYGYTF. For the CDR3, the DNA is TGTGCCAGTTCGGGGACTAACTATGGCTACACCTTC.

About this clone itself: The sample has other DNA sequences that encode this CDR3 too. This rearrangement joins TRBV7-9 to TRBJ2-2; D unresolved. This CDR3 spans 13 amino acids. CDR1 and CDR2 from the germline V gene are SEHNR and FQNEAQ (reference sequence). Trimming removed 2 bases at V and 8 bases at J, with 9 bases between. CDR3: CASSLYDVGELFF. The DNA of the CDR3 is TGTGCCAGCAGCTTATACGATGTAGGGGAGCTGTTTTTT.

The chain couples TRBV7-9 to TRBJ2-7; no definite D call. The CDR3 loop spans 14 amino acids. Per the germline V gene, CDR1 is SEHNR and CDR2 is FQNEAQ (reference sequence). V lost 1 base and J 0 bases, leaving 7 bases between the germline ends. CDR3 DNA: TGTGCCAGCAGCTTAGGTGGGGACTCCTACGAGCAGTACTTC. Its translation is CASSLGGDSYEQYF.

This chain uses TRBV5-1 with TRBJ2-7; the D gene is possibly TRBD1 (5 bases). The CDR3 consists of 13 residues. CDR1 SGHRS and CDR2 YFSETQ come from the germline V gene. With 2 bases removed from V and 3 bases from J, the gap between germline ends came to 9 bases. CDR3 bases: TGCGCCAGCAGCTTAACAGGCGACTACGAGCAGTACTTC. It specifies CASSLTGDYEQYF.

The rearrangement links TRBV6-6 to TRBJ2-7; the D is unclear. This CDR3 is 13 amino acids long. V was shortened by 7 bases and J by 2 bases, with 12 bases between the two germline ends. Germline loops: CDR1 MNHNY, CDR2 SVGAGI (reference sequence). The CDR3 DNA reads as TGTGCCAGCAACCCGAGGCACCCCTACGAGCAGTACTTC. Its translation: CASNPRHPYEQYF.

J is TRBJ2-2 and V is TRBV6-5; the D gene is possibly TRBD2 (6 bases). CDR3 size: 14 residues. V shed 4 bases and J shed 6 bases, with 12 bases lying between them. Germline CDR1 reads MNHEY; CDR2 reads SVGAGI. CDR3 coding DNA: TGTGCCAGCAGTTTTGGCAGGGAGGCCGGGGAGCTGTTTTTT. This codes for CASSFGREAGELFF.

The V call is TRBV4-2, the J call TRBJ2-1; 8 bases are shared with TRBD1. The germline gives CDR1 LGHNA, CDR2 YNFKEQ. This CDR3 spans 16 amino acids. The V segment lost 1 base and the J segment 9 bases; nucleotides outside the gene matches: 11. The CDR3 DNA follows: TGTGCCAGCAGCCAAGTTCAGGGGGCGTCACAGGGTGAGCAGTTCTTC. Its protein is CASSQVQGASQGEQFF.

The chain carries TRBV7-9 and TRBJ2-5, with 9 positions matching TRBD1. V lost 2 bases and J lost 5; bases outside the gene matches: 3. Germline lookup yields CDR1 SEHNR and CDR2 FQNEAQ (reference sequence). This CDR3 contains 14 residues. CDR3 in amino acids: CASSLTQGAETQYF. The DNA for the CDR3 is TGTGCCAGCAGCTTAACACAGGGGGCGGAGACCCAGTACTTC.